This is a list of T cell receptor beta chains from one sample in a study of cytomegalovirus exposure and HLA in healthy donors. The protocol was immunoSEQ multiplex PCR, while the TCRdb copy is restricted to in-frame clones and leaves out a portion. Of about 82,000 clones in the sample, around 92% were seen once. Sequenced sample: PBMCs. These receptor sequences come from a man aged 18 to 35 in good health and CMV-seronegative. Each CDR3 is given with its conserved first and last residue. The order of the fields is J gene, V gene, D gene, clone size, CDR3 protein, CDR3 DNA. The D gene is left open where the match is weak. A clone size is listed for some rows: how often the clone was seen (once, few, many), or a class if it is expanded.

TRBJ2-7 | TRBV7-2 | TRBD2 | . | CASSLATGLEGVEQYF | TGTGCCAGCAGCTTAGCCACGGGACTAGAAGGCGTCGAGCAGTACTTC
TRBJ2-7 | TRBV29-1 | . | . | CSASSVYEQYF | TGCAGCGCCTCCTCAGTATACGAGCAGTACTTC
TRBJ2-2 | TRBV10-3 | . | . | CAISWTETGELFF | TGTGCCATCAGTTGGACAGAAACCGGGGAGCTGTTTTTT
TRBJ2-7 | TRBV6-1 | . | . | CASRQGYEQYF | TGTGCCAGCAGACAGGGTTACGAGCAGTACTTC
TRBJ2-1 | TRBV7-8 | . | . | CASSPDSQWNEQFF | TGTGCCAGCAGCCCGGACAGCCAGTGGAATGAGCAGTTCTTC
TRBJ1-2 | TRBV27 | . | . | CASSLGRTANYGYTF | TGTGCCAGCAGTTTAGGCAGGACAGCTAACTATGGCTACACCTTC
TRBJ2-3 | TRBV6-1 | TRBD2 | once | CASGKLAPVTQYF | TGTGCCAGCGGTAAACTAGCGCCGGTAACGCAGTATTTT
TRBJ2-6 | TRBV6-4 | TRBD1 | . | CASSKDRGEAGANVLTF | TGTGCCAGCAGCAAGGACAGGGGGGAAGCTGGGGCCAACGTCCTGACTTTC
TRBJ1-5 | TRBV6-1 | . | . | CASSAQRQPQHF | TGTGCCAGCAGTGCCCAGAGGCAGCCCCAGCATTTT
TRBJ1-2 | TRBV18 | . | . | CASSPLPDNYGYTF | TGTGCCAGCTCACCACTCCCAGATAACTATGGCTACACCTTC
TRBJ2-7 | TRBV7-9 | . | . | CASSLDRPEQYF | TGTGCCAGCAGCTTAGATCGTCCCGAGCAGTACTTC
TRBJ2-3 | TRBV5-4 | TRBD1 | . | CASSATGSPDTQYF | TGTGCCAGCAGCGCGACAGGGAGTCCAGATACGCAGTATTTT
TRBJ2-3 | TRBV2 | TRBD2 | . | CASSELASGGARTDTQYF | TGTGCCAGCAGTGAACTGGCTAGCGGGGGGGCCAGGACAGATACGCAGTATTTT
TRBJ1-4 | TRBV5-6 | . | . | CASSSWTGGNEKLFF | TGTGCCAGCAGCTCCTGGACTGGAGGGAACGAAAAACTGTTTTTT
TRBJ1-1 | TRBV6-5 | TRBD1 | . | CASRDRDRNTEAFF | TGTGCCAGCAGAGACAGGGACAGGAACACTGAAGCTTTCTTT
TRBJ1-4 | TRBV7-9 | . | . | CASRPQATNEKLFF | TGTGCCAGCAGGCCACAGGCAACTAATGAAAAACTGTTTTTT
TRBJ2-2 | TRBV19 | . | once | CASSRDIRGTGELFF | TGTGCCAGTAGCCGGGACATTAGAGGCACCGGGGAGCTGTTTTTT
TRBJ2-2 | TRBV25-1 | . | once | CASSESLGRNTGELFF | TGTGCCAGCAGTGAATCCCTGGGGAGGAACACCGGGGAGCTGTTTTTT
TRBJ2-1 | TRBV4-2 | TRBD2 | . | CASSQDTRGGIKNEQFF | TGTGCCAGCAGCCAAGATACCCGGGGGGGAATAAAAAATGAGCAGTTCTTC
TRBJ1-2 | TRBV11-2 | . | . | CASSLGGSGYGYTF | TGTGCCAGCAGCTTAGGAGGGTCCGGCTATGGCTACACCTTC
TRBJ1-2 | TRBV27 | . | . | CASSFSAGAASYGYTF | TGTGCCAGCAGTTTTTCGGCAGGGGCCGCTAGCTATGGCTACACCTTC
TRBJ2-4 | TRBV2 | . | . | CASSEDLGLAKNIQYF | TGTGCCAGCAGTGAAGACCTGGGGCTAGCCAAAAACATTCAGTACTTC
TRBJ2-3 | TRBV5-1 | . | . | CASTTLPDIITDTQYF | TGCGCCAGCACAACCCTGCCGGACATAATCACAGATACGCAGTATTTT
TRBJ2-1 | TRBV5-1 | . | . | CASSLETRSYNEQFF | TGCGCCAGCAGCTTGGAGACGCGGTCCTACAATGAGCAGTTCTTC
TRBJ2-2 | TRBV19 | TRBD1 | . | CASSTNRGPGGELFF | TGTGCCAGTAGTACCAACAGGGGGCCAGGCGGGGAGCTGTTTTTT
TRBJ2-7 | TRBV5-4 | TRBD2 | . | CASSAYTSGSSYEQYF | TGTGCCAGCAGCGCCTACACTAGCGGGAGTTCTTACGAGCAGTACTTC
TRBJ2-5 | TRBV7-3 | TRBD1 | . | CASSRQGGKETQYF | TGTGCCAGCAGCCGACAGGGGGGGAAAGAGACCCAGTACTTC
TRBJ1-2 | TRBV29-1 | TRBD1 | . | CSVEISGGGNYGYTF | TGCAGCGTTGAAATCTCAGGGGGCGGTAACTATGGCTACACCTTC
TRBJ1-2 | TRBV5-1 | . | . | CASSLDRVNYGYTF | TGCGCCAGCAGCTTGGACAGGGTTAACTATGGCTACACCTTC
TRBJ2-1 | TRBV7-2 | . | . | CASSSSGFEQFF | TGTGCCAGCAGCTCCTCAGGGTTTGAGCAGTTCTTC
TRBJ1-1 | TRBV6-5 | . | . | CASSLQLNTEAFF | TGTGCCAGCAGCCTACAGCTTAACACTGAAGCTTTCTTT
TRBJ1-2 | TRBV25-1 | . | . | CASSESRGNYGYTF | TGTGCCAGCAGTGAATCCCGGGGGAACTATGGCTACACCTTC
TRBJ2-7 | TRBV5-1 | . | . | CASSFTGGGNEQYF | TGCGCCAGCAGCTTTACCGGGGGAGGCAACGAGCAGTACTTC
TRBJ2-6 | TRBV5-1 | . | . | CASSSQGSGANVLTF | TGCGCCAGCAGCTCACAGGGCTCTGGGGCCAACGTCCTGACTTTC
TRBJ1-5 | TRBV5-5 | TRBD1 | . | CASSAKGARLSDQPQHF | TGTGCCAGCAGCGCAAAGGGGGCGAGATTAAGCGATCAGCCCCAGCATTTT
TRBJ1-5 | TRBV4-2 | . | . | CASSQASYTGSPYLNQPQHF | TGTGCCAGCAGCCAGGCTTCTTATACAGGGTCCCCTTATCTAAATCAGCCCCAGCATTTT
TRBJ2-5 | TRBV11-3 | TRBD1 | . | CASSKGTGGKETQYF | TGTGCCAGCAGCAAAGGGACAGGGGGCAAAGAGACCCAGTACTTC
TRBJ1-5 | TRBV4-1 | . | . | CASSLEGGYSNQPQHF | TGCGCCAGCAGCCTCGAAGGGGGATATAGCAATCAGCCCCAGCATTTT
TRBJ2-1 | TRBV7-9 | . | once | CASSLADYNNEQFF | TGTGCCAGCAGCTTAGCGGACTACAACAATGAGCAGTTCTTC
TRBJ1-1 | TRBV5-1 | . | . | CASRQGTEAFF | TGCGCCAGCAGGCAGGGGACTGAAGCTTTCTTT
TRBJ1-1 | TRBV7-3 | TRBD1 | . | CASSPNGQARTEAFF | TGTGCCAGCAGCCCAAACGGACAGGCGAGAACTGAAGCTTTCTTT
TRBJ2-7 | TRBV11-3 | TRBD2 | . | CASSLDLPSGMMGEQYF | TGTGCCAGCAGCTTAGATCTGCCTAGCGGGATGATGGGCGAGCAGTACTTC
TRBJ2-7 | TRBV18 | . | . | CASSPPGQPTYEQYF | TGTGCCAGCTCACCACCGGGACAACCGACCTACGAGCAGTACTTC
TRBJ2-4 | TRBV14 | . | few | CASSPSSGAGSKNIQYF | TGTGCCAGCAGCCCCTCCTCTGGGGCAGGGTCCAAAAACATTCAGTACTTC
TRBJ1-4 | TRBV18 | . | . | CASSPPGLLNEKLFF | TGTGCCAGCTCACCACCGGGGCTATTGAATGAAAAACTGTTTTTT
TRBJ1-5 | TRBV6-5 | TRBD1 | once | CASRETGVNQPQHF | TGTGCCAGCAGGGAGACAGGGGTAAATCAGCCCCAGCATTTT
TRBJ2-2 | TRBV5-4 | . | . | CATTVGGNKYGELFF | TGTGCCACCACGGTAGGAGGGAATAAGTACGGGGAGCTGTTTTTT